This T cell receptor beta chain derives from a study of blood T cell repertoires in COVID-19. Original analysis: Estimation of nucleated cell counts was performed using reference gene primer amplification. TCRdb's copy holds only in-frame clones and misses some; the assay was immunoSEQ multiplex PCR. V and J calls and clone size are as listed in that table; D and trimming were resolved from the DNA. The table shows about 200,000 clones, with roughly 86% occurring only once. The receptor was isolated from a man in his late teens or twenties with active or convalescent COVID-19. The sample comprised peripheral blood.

The CDR3 here is CASSDNRVRYGYTF. Written as DNA, the CDR3 is TGTGCCAGTAGTGATAACAGGGTTCGTTATGGCTACACCTTC. The chain recombines TRBV19 with TRBJ1-2; tentative D call: TRBD1 (6 bases). Germline V CDR1 and CDR2: LNHDA, SQIVND (reference sequence). Trimming took 5 bases from V and 5 from J, leaving 15 bases between them. The CDR3 spans 14 residues.